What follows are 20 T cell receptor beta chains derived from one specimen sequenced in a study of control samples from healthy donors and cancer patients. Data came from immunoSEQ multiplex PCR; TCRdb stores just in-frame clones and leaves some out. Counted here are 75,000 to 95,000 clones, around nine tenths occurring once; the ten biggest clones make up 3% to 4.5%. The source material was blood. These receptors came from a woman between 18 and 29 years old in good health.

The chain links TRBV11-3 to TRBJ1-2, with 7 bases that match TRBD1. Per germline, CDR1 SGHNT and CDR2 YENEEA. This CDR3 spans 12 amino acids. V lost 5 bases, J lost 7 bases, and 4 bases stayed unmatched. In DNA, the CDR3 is TGTGCCAGCAGCCCCCAGGGGGGTGGCTACACCTTC. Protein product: CASSPQGGGYTF.

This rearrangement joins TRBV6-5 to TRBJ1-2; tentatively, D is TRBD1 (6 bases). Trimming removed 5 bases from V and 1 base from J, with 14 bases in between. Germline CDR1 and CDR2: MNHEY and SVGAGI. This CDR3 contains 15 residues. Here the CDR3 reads CASSLIGQLNYGYTF. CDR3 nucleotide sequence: TGTGCCAGCAGTCTAATAGGACAGCTTAACTATGGCTACACCTTC.

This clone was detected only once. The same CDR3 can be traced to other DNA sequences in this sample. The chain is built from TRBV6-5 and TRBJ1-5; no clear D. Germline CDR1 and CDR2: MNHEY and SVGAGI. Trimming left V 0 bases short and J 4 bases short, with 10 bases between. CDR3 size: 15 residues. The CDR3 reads CASSYSRASNQPQHF. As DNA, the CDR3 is TGTGCCAGCAGTTACTCTAGGGCCTCTAATCAGCCCCAGCATTTT.

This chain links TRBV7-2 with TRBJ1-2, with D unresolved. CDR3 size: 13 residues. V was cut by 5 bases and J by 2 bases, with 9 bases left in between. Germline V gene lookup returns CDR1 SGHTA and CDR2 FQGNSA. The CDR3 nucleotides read TGTGCCAGCAGCCACGACGGAAACTATGGCTACACCTTC. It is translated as CASSHDGNYGYTF.

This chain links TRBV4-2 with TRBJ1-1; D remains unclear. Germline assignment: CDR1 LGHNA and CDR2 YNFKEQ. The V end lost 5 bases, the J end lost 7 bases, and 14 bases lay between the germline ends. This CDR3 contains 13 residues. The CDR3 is CASSGSEGFEAFF. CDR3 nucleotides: TGTGCCAGCAGCGGATCAGAGGGATTTGAAGCTTTCTTT.

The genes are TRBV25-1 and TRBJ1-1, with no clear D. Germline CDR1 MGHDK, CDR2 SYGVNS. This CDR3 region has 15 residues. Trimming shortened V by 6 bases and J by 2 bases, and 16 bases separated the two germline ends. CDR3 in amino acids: CASSPKANGNTEAFF. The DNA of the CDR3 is TGTGCCAGCAGCCCCAAGGCCAACGGAAACACTGAAGCTTTCTTT.

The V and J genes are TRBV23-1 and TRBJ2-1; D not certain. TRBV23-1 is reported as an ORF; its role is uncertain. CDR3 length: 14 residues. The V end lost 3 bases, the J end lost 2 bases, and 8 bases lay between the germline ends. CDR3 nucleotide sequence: TGCGCCAGCAGTCACTCAGGACCCTACAATGAGCAGTTCTTC. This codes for CASSHSGPYNEQFF.

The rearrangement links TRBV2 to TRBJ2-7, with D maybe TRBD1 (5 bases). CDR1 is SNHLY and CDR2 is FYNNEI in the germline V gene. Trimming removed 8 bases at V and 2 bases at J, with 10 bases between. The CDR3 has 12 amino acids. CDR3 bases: TGTGCCAGCTTAGGACAAACCTACGAGCAGTACTTC. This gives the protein CASLGQTYEQYF. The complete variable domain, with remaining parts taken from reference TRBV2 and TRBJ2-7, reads EPEVTQTPSHQVTQMGQEVILRCVPISNHLYFYWYRQILGQKVEFLVSFYNNEISEKSEIFDDQFSVERPDGSNFTLKIRSTKLEDSAMYFCASLGQTYEQYFGPGTRLTVT.

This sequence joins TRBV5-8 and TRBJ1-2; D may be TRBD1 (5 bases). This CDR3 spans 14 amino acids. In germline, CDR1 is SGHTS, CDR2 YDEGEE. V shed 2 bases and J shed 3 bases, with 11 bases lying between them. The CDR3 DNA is TGTGCCAGCAGCTTACTAGGGGAAGACTATGGCTACACCTTC. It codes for CASSLLGEDYGYTF.

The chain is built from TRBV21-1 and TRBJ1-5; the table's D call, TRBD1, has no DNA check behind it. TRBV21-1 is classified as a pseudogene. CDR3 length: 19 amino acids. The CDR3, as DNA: TGTGCCAGCAGCCAAAGGGGGCAGGGGAGAGGGTATAGCAATCAGCCCCAGCATTTT. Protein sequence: CASSQRGQGRGYSNQPQHF.

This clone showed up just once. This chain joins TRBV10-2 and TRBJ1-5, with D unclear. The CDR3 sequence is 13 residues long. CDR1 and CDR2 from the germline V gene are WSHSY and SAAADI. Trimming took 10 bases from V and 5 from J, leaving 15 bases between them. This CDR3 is CAMPYRLDQPQHF. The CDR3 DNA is TGCGCCATGCCATATCGTTTAGATCAGCCCCAGCATTTT.

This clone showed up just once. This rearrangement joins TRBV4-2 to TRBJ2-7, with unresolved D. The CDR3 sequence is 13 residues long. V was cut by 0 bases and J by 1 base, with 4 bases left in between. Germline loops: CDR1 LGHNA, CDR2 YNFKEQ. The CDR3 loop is CASSQDRSYEQYF. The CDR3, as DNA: TGTGCCAGCAGCCAAGACAGATCCTACGAGCAGTACTTC.

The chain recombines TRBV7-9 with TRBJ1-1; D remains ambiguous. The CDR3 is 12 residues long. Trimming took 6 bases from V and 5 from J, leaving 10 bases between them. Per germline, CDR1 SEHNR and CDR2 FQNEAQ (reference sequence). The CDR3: CASRPGNTEAFF. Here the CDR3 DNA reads TGTGCCAGCAGACCCGGGAATACTGAAGCTTTCTTT. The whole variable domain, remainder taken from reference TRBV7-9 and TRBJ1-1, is DTGVSQNPRHKITKRGQNVTFRCDPISEHNRLYWYRQTLGQGPEFLTYFQNEAQLEKSRLLSDRFSAERPKGSFSTLEIQRTEQGDSAMYLCASRPGNTEAFFGQGTRLTVV.

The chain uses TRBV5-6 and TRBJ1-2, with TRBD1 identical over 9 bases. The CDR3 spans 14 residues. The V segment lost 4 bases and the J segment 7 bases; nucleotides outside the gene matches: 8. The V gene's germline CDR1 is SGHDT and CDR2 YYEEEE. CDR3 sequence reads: CASSLSGTGFGYTF. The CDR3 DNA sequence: TGTGCCAGCAGCCTATCCGGGACAGGGTTTGGCTACACCTTC.

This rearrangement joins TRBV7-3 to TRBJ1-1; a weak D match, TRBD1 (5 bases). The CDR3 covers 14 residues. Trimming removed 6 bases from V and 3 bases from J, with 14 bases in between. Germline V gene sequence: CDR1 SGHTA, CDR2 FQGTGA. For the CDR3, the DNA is TGTGCCAGCAGTCCCTCCGGGACCGACACTGAAGCTTTCTTT. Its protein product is CASSPSGTDTEAFF. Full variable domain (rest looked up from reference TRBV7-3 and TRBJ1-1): GAGVSQTPSNKVTEKGKYVELRCDPISGHTALYWYRQSLGQGPEFLIYFQGTGAADDSGLPNDRFFAVRPEGSVSTLKIQRTERGDSAVYLCASSPSGTDTEAFFGQGTRLTVV.

The DNA of the CDR3 is TGTGCCAGCAGTGCCTCCAGCGGGGGAGGATACAATGAGCAGTTCTTC. It translates to CASSASSGGGYNEQFF. The rearrangement joins TRBV6-4 to TRBJ2-1; TRBD2 matches at 8 bases. J lost 4 bases, V lost 4 bases, and 9 bases had no gene match. The germline V gene has CDR1 MRHNA and CDR2 SNTAGT. CDR3 length equals 16 residues.

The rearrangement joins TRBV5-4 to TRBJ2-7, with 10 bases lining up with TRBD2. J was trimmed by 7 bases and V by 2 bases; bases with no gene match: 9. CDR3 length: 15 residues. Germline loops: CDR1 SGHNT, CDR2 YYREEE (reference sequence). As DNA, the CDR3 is TGTGCCAGCAGCTTATATAGCGGGGGGACAGGTGAGCAGTACTTC. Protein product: CASSLYSGGTGEQYF. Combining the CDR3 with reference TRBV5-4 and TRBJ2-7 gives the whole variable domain ETGVTQSPTHLIKTRGQQVTLRCSSQSGHNTVSWYQQALGQGPQFIFQYYREEENGRGNFPPRFSGLQFPNYSSELNVNALELDDSALYLCASSLYSGGTGEQYFGPGTRLTVT.

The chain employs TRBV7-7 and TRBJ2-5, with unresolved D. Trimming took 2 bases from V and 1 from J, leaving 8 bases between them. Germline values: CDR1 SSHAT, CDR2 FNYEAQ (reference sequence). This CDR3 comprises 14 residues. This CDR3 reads CASSLTPVQETQYF. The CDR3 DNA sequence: TGTGCCAGCAGCTTAACTCCAGTCCAAGAGACCCAGTACTTC. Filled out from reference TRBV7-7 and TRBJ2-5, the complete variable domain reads GAGVSQSPRYKVTKRGQDVTLRCDPISSHATLYWYQQALGQGPEFLTYFNYEAQPDKSGLPSDRFSAERPEGSISTLTIQRTEQRDSAMYRCASSLTPVQETQYFGPGTRLLVL.

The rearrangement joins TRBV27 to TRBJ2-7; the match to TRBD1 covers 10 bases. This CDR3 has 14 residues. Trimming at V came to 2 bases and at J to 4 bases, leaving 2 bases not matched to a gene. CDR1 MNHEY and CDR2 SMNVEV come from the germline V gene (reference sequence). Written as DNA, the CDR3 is TGTGCCAGCAGTTTAGAGGGACAGGGGTACGAGCAGTACTTC. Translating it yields CASSLEGQGYEQYF.

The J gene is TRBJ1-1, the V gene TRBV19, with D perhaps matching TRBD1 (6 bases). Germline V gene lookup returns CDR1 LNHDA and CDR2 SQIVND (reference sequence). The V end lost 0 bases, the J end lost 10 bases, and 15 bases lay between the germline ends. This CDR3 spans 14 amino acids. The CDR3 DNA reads TGTGCCAGTAGTATAGAGTACAGGGAGAGGGGAGCTTTCTTT. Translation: CASSIEYRERGAFF.